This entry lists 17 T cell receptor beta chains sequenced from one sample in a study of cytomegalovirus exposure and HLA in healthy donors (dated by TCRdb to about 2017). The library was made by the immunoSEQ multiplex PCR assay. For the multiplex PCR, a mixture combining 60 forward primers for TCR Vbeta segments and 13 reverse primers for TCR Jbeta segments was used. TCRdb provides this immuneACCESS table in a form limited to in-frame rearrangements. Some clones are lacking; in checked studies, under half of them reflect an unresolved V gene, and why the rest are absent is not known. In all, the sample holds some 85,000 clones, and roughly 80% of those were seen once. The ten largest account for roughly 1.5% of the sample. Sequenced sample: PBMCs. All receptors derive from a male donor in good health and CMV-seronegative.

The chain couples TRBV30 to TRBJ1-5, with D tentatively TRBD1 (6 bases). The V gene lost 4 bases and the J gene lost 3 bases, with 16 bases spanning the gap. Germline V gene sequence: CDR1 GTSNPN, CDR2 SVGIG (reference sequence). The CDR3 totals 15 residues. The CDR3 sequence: CAWNRPDRSNQPQHF. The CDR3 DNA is TGTGCCTGGAATCGACCGGACAGATCCAATCAGCCCCAGCATTTT.

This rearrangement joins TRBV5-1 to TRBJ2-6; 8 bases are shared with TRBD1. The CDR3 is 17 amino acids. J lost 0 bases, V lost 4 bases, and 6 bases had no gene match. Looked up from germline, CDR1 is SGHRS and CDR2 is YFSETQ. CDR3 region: CASSAGQGDSGANVLTF. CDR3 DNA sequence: TGCGCCAGCAGCGCCGGACAGGGAGACTCTGGGGCCAACGTCCTGACTTTC.

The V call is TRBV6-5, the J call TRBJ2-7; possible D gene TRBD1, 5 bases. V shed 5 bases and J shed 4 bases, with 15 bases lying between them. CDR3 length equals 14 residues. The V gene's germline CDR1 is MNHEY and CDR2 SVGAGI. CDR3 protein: CASSPAGIDYEQYF. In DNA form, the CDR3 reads TGTGCCAGCAGTCCTGCAGGGATTGATTACGAGCAGTACTTC.

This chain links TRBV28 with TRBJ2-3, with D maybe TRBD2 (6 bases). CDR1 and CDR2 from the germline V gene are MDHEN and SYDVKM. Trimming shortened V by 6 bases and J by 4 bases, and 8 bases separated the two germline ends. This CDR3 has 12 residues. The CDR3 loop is CASSGGADTQYF. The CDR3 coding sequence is TGTGCCAGCAGCGGGGGTGCAGATACGCAGTATTTT.

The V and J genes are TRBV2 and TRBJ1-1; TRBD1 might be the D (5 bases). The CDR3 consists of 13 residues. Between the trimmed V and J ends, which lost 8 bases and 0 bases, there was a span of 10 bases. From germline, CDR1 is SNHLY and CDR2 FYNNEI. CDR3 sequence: CASPPGMNTEAFF. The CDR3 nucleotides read TGTGCCAGCCCCCCAGGGATGAACACTGAAGCTTTCTTT.

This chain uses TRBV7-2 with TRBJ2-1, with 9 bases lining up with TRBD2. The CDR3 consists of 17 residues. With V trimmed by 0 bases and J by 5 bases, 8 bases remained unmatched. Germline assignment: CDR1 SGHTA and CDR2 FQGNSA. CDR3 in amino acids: CASSLAPHRGRDNEQFF. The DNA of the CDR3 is TGTGCCAGCAGCTTAGCCCCCCACCGCGGGAGGGACAATGAGCAGTTCTTC. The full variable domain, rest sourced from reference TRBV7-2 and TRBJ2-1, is GAGVSQSPSNKVTEKGKDVELRCDPISGHTALYWYRQSLGQGLEFLIYFQGNSAPDKSGLPSDRFSAERTGGSVSTLTIQRTQQEDSAVYLCASSLAPHRGRDNEQFFGPGTRLTVL.

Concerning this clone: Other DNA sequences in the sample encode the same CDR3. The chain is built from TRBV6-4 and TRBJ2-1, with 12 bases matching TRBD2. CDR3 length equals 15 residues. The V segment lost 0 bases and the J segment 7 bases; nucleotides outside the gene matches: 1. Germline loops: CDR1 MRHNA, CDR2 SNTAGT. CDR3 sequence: CASSDSTSGSNEQFF. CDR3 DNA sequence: TGTGCCAGCAGTGACTCGACTAGCGGGAGTAATGAGCAGTTCTTC.

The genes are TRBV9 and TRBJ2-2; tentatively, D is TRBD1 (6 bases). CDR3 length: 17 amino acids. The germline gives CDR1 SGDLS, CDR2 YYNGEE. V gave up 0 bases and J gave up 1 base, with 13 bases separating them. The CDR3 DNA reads TGTGCCAGCAGCGTAGCCCGGACAGCCCAGAACACCGGGGAGCTGTTTTTT. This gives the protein CASSVARTAQNTGELFF.

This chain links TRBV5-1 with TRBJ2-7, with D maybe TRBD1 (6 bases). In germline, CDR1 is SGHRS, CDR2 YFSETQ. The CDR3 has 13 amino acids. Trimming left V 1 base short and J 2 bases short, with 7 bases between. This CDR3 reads CASSLPGAYEQYF. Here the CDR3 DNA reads TGCGCCAGCAGCTTGCCAGGGGCCTACGAGCAGTACTTC.

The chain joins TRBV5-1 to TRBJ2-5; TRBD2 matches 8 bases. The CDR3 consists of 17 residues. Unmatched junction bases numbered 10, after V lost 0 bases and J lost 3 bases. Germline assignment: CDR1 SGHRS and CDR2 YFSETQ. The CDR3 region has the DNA TGCGCCAGCAGCTTGGAAGTCGGGGGGGCCGGGGAAGAGACCCAGTACTTC. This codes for CASSLEVGGAGEETQYF.

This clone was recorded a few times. CDR3 bases: TGTGCCATCAGTGAGTCGGGACAGAACTATGGCTACACCTTC. It translates to CAISESGQNYGYTF. V and J are TRBV10-3 and TRBJ1-2; 7 bases line up with TRBD1. This CDR3 has 14 amino acids. The germline CDR1 and CDR2 sequences are ENHRY and SYGVKD. V shed 0 bases and J 2 bases; nucleotides not matched to a gene: 0.

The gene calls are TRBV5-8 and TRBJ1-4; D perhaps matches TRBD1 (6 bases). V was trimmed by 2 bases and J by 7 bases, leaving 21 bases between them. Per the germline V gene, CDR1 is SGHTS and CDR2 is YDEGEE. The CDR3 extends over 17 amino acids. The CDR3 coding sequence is TGTGCCAGCAGCTTAATGCCCGGGACACCCACGGGTGAAAAACTGTTTTTT. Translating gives CASSLMPGTPTGEKLFF.

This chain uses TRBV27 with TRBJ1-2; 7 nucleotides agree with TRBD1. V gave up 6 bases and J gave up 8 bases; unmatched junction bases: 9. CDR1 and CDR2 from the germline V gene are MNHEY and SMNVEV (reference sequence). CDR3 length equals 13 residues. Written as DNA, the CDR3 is TGTGCCAGCAGCCCTACAGGGGTAGGCGGCTACACCTTC. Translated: CASSPTGVGGYTF.

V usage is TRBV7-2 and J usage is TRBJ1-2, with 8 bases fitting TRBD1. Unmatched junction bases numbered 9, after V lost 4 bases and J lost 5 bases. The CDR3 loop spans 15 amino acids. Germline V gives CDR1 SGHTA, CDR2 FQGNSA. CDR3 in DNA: TGTGCCAGCAGCTCCGCAGGGGGCGGAAGATATGGCTACACCTTC. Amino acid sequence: CASSSAGGGRYGYTF.

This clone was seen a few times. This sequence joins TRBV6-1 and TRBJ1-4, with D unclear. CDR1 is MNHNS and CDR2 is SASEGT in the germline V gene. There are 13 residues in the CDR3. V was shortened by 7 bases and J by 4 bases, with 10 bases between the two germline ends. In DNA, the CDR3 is TGTGCCAGCACCAGGCAGGTTAATGAAAAACTGTTTTTT. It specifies CASTRQVNEKLFF.

CDR3 DNA sequence: TGTGCCATCAGCGGCCGACAGGGGACCGGGGAGCTGTTTTTT. It is translated as CAISGRQGTGELFF. V is TRBV10-3 and J is TRBJ2-2; 8 bases are shared with TRBD1. V was pared by 6 bases and J by 5 bases, with 5 bases of the junction left unmatched. CDR3 size: 14 residues. CDR1 and CDR2 (germline): ENHRY, SYGVKD.

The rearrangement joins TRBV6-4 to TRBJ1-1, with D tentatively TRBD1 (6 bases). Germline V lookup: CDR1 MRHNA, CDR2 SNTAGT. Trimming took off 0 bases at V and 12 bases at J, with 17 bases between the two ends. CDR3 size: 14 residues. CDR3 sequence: CASSDSSGERKTFF. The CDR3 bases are TGTGCCAGCAGTGACTCGTCAGGGGAGAGGAAAACTTTCTTT.